This record looks at one T cell receptor beta chain sequence and its context. This record belongs to a study of CD8 T cells in Susac syndrome. After extraction with the RNeasy kit, about 0.45 to 1 ug of the RNA was reverse transcribed using random hexamers. MiXCR was run by TCRdb on the immunoSEQ multiplex PCR reads, yielding one entry per CDR3 protein. The sample consists of roughly 130,000 distinct CDR3 sequences, roughly 96% of them appearing once. The V gene's germline CDR1 is SQVTM and CDR2 ANQGSEA. The V and J ends lost 6 bases and 2 bases respectively, with 18 bases between them. The CDR3 has 15 amino acids. Sequencing of TCR beta was performed on blood CD8+ and CD4+ T cells.

Sequencing was performed on CD4+ T cells from PBMCs. The origin of this receptor is a human donor in good health. The chain employs TRBV29-1 and TRBJ2-3, with D hard to call. Here the CDR3 reads CSVLGSLTVTDTQYF. The CDR3 DNA sequence: TGCAGCGTGCTAGGCTCCTTAACTGTCACAGATACGCAGTATTTT.